This record concerns one T cell receptor (beta chain) sequence. This entry comes from a study of blood T cell repertoires in COVID-19. Clones were read by immunoSEQ multiplex PCR, and TCRdb kept only the in-frame ones, dropping some. The top ten clones hold 5% to 6% of a sample with over 130,000 clones, about 87% of them seen once. Germline V gives CDR1 SGHAT, CDR2 FQNNGV. The CDR3 runs to 15 residues. V lost 1 base and J lost 6; bases outside the gene matches: 5. What was sequenced was peripheral blood. The chain carries TRBV11-2 and TRBJ2-1, with 8 positions matching TRBD2. This sequence was found in a human donor in a cohort sampled during active COVID-19. DNA for the CDR3: TGTGCCAGCAGCTTAGTTAGCGGGGTGGCCAATGAGCAGTTCTTC. Amino acid sequence: CASSLVSGVANEQFF.